This T cell receptor beta chain was sequenced for a study of blood T cells in healthy people across ages. Whole-study findings and limits: Aged donors had fewer naive CD4+ cells and lower diversity than long-lived donors.

Alongside a J-beta primer mix, a sample-barcoded 5' primer served in a second PCR lasting about 7 to 12 cycles. Every sample gave at least 3 million paired-end reads containing CDR3. TCRdb called the 5' RACE reads again in MiXCR, with one record for every CDR3 protein. The data show fewer than 800,000 distinct CDR3 sequences, about 30% seen once. Germline CDR1 SQVTM, CDR2 ANQGSEA. The V gene lost 4 bases and the J gene lost 2 bases, with 8 bases spanning the gap. The CDR3 runs to 13 residues. Only a few counts were recorded for this clonotype. Its antigen remains unknown. A minimum of 5 micrograms of total RNA was extracted per sample.

This receptor was identified in a woman aged 80 or over in good health. The sequenced sample consisted of blood. The chain joins TRBV29-1 to TRBJ2-2, with D hard to call. CDR3 nucleotide sequence: TGCAGCGTTGCTACAAGTAACACCGGGGAGCTGTTTTTT. It yields the protein CSVATSNTGELFF.